These 29 T cell receptor beta chains came from one sample sequenced in a study of T-cell reconstitution after alpha-beta-depleted transplantation in children. Unique molecular identifiers were used to barcode this TCRbeta library. Each CDR3 protein gets one entry after TCRdb re-called the PCR reads with MiXCR. The sample yields more than 200,000 distinct CDR3 sequences, around a sixth seen once. The sequenced sample was PBMCs, mostly from graft donor cells, obtained 360 days after TCRalphabeta/CD19-depleted stem cell transplant. The receptors derive from a male patient aged 2 to 9 who had a stem cell transplant for acute lymphoblastic leukemia, so the T cells may come from the graft donor.

The J gene is TRBJ2-5, the V gene TRBV6-2 or TRBV6-3; 9 bases are a match to TRBD1. The CDR3 length is 19 residues. Trimming took 0 bases from V and 2 from J; bases not matched to a gene: 13. Germline V lookup: CDR1 MNHEY, CDR2 SVGEGT. CDR3 in amino acids: CASSYSTSFLDRGQETQYF. CDR3 in DNA: TGTGCCAGCAGTTACTCGACTTCCTTCCTCGACAGGGGGCAAGAGACCCAGTACTTC.

This clonotype was detected ten times or more. This chain uses TRBV4-3 with TRBJ2-5, with TRBD1 matching over 7 bases. The germline V gene has CDR1 LGHNA and CDR2 YSLEER. J lost 2 bases, V lost 3 bases, and 3 bases had no gene match. The CDR3 spans 14 residues. The CDR3, as DNA: TGCGCCAGCAGCCAGGGACAGCGACAAGAGACCCAGTACTTC. It is translated as CASSQGQRQETQYF.

The chain employs TRBV29-1 and TRBJ2-3, with unresolved D. Germline CDR1 and CDR2: SQVTM and ANQGSEA. Trimming left V 7 bases short and J 7 bases short, with 12 bases between. The CDR3 totals 11 residues. Here the CDR3 reads CSGTSTYTQYF. DNA for the CDR3: TGCAGCGGCACCTCGACATATACGCAGTATTTT.

This chain uses TRBV25-1 with TRBJ1-5, with D unresolved. Germline V gives CDR1 MGHDK, CDR2 SYGVNS. The V end lost 6 bases, the J end lost 6 bases, and 18 bases lay between the germline ends. The CDR3 is 15 residues long. DNA for the CDR3: TGTGCCAGCAGCGCGGACGGACCCATAGGTCAGCCCCAGCATTTT. Protein product: CASSADGPIGQPQHF.

The CDR3 coding sequence is TGTGCTAGTGGGTTCGAGGAATACGAGCAGTACTTC. Translation: CASGFEEYEQYF. The J gene is TRBJ2-7, the V gene TRBV12-5; D call uncertain. The CDR3 has 12 amino acids. CDR1 and CDR2 from the germline V gene are LGHNT and FRNRAP. Trimming took 6 bases from V and 4 from J, leaving 10 bases between them.

This clonotype was found a few times. V gene TRBV12-5 combines with J gene TRBJ1-1; tentatively, D is TRBD1 (5 bases). This CDR3 spans 14 amino acids. From germline, CDR1 is LGHNT and CDR2 FRNRAP. V was cut by 7 bases and J by 3 bases, with 15 bases left in between. As DNA, the CDR3 is TGTGCTAGTGCCACTGGGGGGTCCTACACTGAAGCTTTCTTT. Protein: CASATGGSYTEAFF.

This chain joins TRBV30 and TRBJ2-7, with unresolved D. CDR1 and CDR2 (germline): GTSNPN, SVGIG (reference sequence). CDR3 length equals 13 residues. V gave up 1 base and J gave up 3 bases, with 10 bases separating them. Written as DNA, the CDR3 is TGTGCCTGGAGTGCAGACCGTCACTACGAGCAGTACTTC. This sequence encodes CAWSADRHYEQYF.

The chain's CDR3 is CASSLLGHGELFF. In DNA form, the CDR3 reads TGTGCCAGCAGCTTATTGGGGCACGGGGAGCTGTTTTTT. This chain links TRBV7-6 with TRBJ2-2, with a tentative D call TRBD1 (5 bases). The germline V gene encodes CDR1 SGHVS and CDR2 FNYEAQ. V lost 2 bases to trimming and J lost 7 bases, with 8 bases between them. The CDR3 totals 13 residues.

In this sample, this clonotype turned up a few times. This sequence joins TRBV5-1 and TRBJ2-7; D unresolved. Trimming pared 2 bases from V and 0 bases from J, leaving 9 bases between. CDR1 and CDR2 from the germline V gene are SGHRS and YFSETQ. The CDR3 spans 14 residues. The CDR3 reads CASSLGRASYEQYF. The CDR3 bases are TGCGCCAGCAGCTTAGGCAGAGCCTCCTACGAGCAGTACTTC.

This clonotype has only one observation. This chain links TRBV20-1 with TRBJ2-7; tentative D call: TRBD2 (7 bases). The CDR3 spans 17 residues. CDR1 is DFQATT and CDR2 is SNEGSKA in the germline V gene (reference sequence). Deletions cut 4 bases from V and 0 bases from J, with 22 bases between. The CDR3 reads CSAKGGIRGGSSYEQYF. The CDR3 DNA reads as TGCAGTGCTAAGGGGGGGATTAGGGGGGGAAGCTCCTACGAGCAGTACTTC.

In its sample, this clonotype was seen a few times. This chain uses TRBV29-1 with TRBJ2-7; TRBD1 or TRBD2 may be the D gene (5 bases each). From germline, CDR1 is SQVTM and CDR2 ANQGSEA. The V end lost 7 bases, the J end lost 1 base, and 17 bases lay between the germline ends. The CDR3 covers 14 residues. The CDR3 coding sequence is TGCAGCGCCCTAATGGGGGAATTTTCCTACGAGCAGTACTTC. This encodes CSALMGEFSYEQYF.

This clonotype has at least ten counts. This chain joins TRBV11-2 and TRBJ2-7; perhaps TRBD2 as D (5 bases). The V gene's germline CDR1 is SGHAT and CDR2 FQNNGV. V was pared by 5 bases and J by 1 base, with 18 bases between. The CDR3 covers 16 residues. The CDR3 reads CASSARGSFSSYEQYF. The CDR3 bases are TGTGCCAGCAGCGCGAGAGGGTCCTTTTCGTCCTACGAGCAGTACTTC.

V usage is TRBV20-1 and J usage is TRBJ2-5; TRBD1 is a possible D gene (6 bases). The CDR3 consists of 13 residues. The V end lost 1 base, the J end lost 5 bases, and 11 bases lay between the germline ends. CDR1 DFQATT and CDR2 SNEGSKA come from the germline V gene (reference sequence). This CDR3 reads CSARVQGRETQYF. The CDR3 coding sequence is TGCAGTGCTAGAGTACAGGGCCGGGAGACCCAGTACTTC.

This sequence joins TRBV6-2 or TRBV6-3 and TRBJ2-1; 16 bases are shared with TRBD2. The CDR3 loop spans 17 amino acids. Looked up from germline, CDR1 is MNHEY and CDR2 is SVGEGT. Trimming removed 2 bases from V and 9 bases from J; junction bases left unmatched: 7. CDR3 nucleotide sequence: TGTGCCAGCAGTTACACAGGGACTAGCGGGGGGGCCGGTGAGCAGTTCTTC. As protein: CASSYTGTSGGAGEQFF.

This clonotype appeared a few times. The rearrangement joins TRBV12-3 or TRBV12-4 to TRBJ1-1, with a possible D match to TRBD1 (5 bases). The CDR3 extends over 16 amino acids. Trimming left V 4 bases short and J 4 bases short, with 19 bases between. The CDR3 DNA reads TGTGCCAGCAGTTCTACCTGGGGGGGTTCTACCACTGAAGCTTTCTTT. Encoded protein: CASSSTWGGSTTEAFF.

This clonotype was seen more than once but under ten times. The genes are TRBV7-8 and TRBJ2-1, with TRBD2 identical over 8 bases. The CDR3 covers 16 residues. Per germline, CDR1 SGHVS and CDR2 FQNEAQ. The V and J ends lost 4 bases and 7 bases, in that order; junction bases with no gene match: 12. This CDR3 reads CASSSPLAGGRNEQFF. The CDR3 region has the DNA TGTGCCAGCAGCTCCCCCCTGGCGGGGGGCCGGAATGAGCAGTTCTTC.

This clonotype showed up just a few times. The rearrangement joins TRBV10-3 to TRBJ2-1; D unresolved. The germline V gene encodes CDR1 ENHRY and CDR2 SYGVKD. The CDR3 covers 15 residues. The germline V and J ends were trimmed by 0 bases and 8 bases, with 14 bases remaining between them. The DNA of the CDR3 is TGTGCCATCAGTGAGTCATCGGCGGCTCTTGATGAGCAGTTCTTC. Protein sequence: CAISESSAALDEQFF.

The chain has TRBV10-3 and TRBJ2-3, with D unclear. The CDR3 consists of 12 residues. Germline V lookup: CDR1 ENHRY, CDR2 SYGVKD. Trimming took off 3 bases at V and 6 bases at J, with 7 bases between the two ends. CDR3 sequence reads: CAISEMGDTQYF. The CDR3 DNA follows: TGTGCCATCAGTGAAATGGGGGATACGCAGTATTTT.

The chain has TRBV24-1 and TRBJ2-2, with D hard to call. V was pared by 7 bases and J by 4 bases, with 24 bases between. The CDR3 is 18 residues long. Per germline, CDR1 KGHDR and CDR2 SFDVKD. CDR3 sequence (DNA): TGTGCCACCAGGTCCCCGCGCTCTGGAGACAAACCCACCGGGGAGCTGTTTTTT. It encodes CATRSPRSGDKPTGELFF.

This clonotype has only a few counts. This chain joins TRBV7-6 and TRBJ2-5, with 11 bases identical to TRBD2. CDR3 length equals 16 residues. The V and J ends lost 3 bases and 4 bases, in that order; junction bases with no gene match: 7. Germline V lookup: CDR1 SGHVS, CDR2 FNYEAQ. The CDR3 DNA reads TGTGCCAGCAGCTTGTCGCTAGCGGGGGGCGGAGAGACCCAGTACTTC. It yields the protein CASSLSLAGGGETQYF.

The V and J genes are TRBV12-3 or TRBV12-4 and TRBJ2-7; D is ambiguous. The CDR3 contains 13 residues. V was clipped by 5 bases and J by 0 bases, with 8 bases between them. CDR3 nucleotide sequence: TGTGCCAGCAGTCCATCTCACTCCTACGAGCAGTACTTC. It codes for CASSPSHSYEQYF.

This clonotype appeared a few times. The chain links TRBV7-2 to TRBJ2-7; D remains ambiguous. Germline V gene sequence: CDR1 SGHTA, CDR2 FQGNSA. CDR3 length equals 13 residues. V gave up 3 bases and J gave up 3 bases, with 9 bases separating them. The CDR3 DNA sequence: TGTGCCAGCAGCTTTTCCCGTTTCTACGAGCAGTACTTC. Amino acid sequence: CASSFSRFYEQYF.

This rearrangement joins TRBV20-1 to TRBJ2-7, with 9 bases matching TRBD1. The CDR3 loop spans 14 amino acids. V was clipped by 4 bases and J by 4 bases; unmatched bases: 8. Germline V gene data show CDR1 as DFQATT and CDR2 as SNEGSKA (reference sequence). The CDR3 loop is CSAMPRDRVYEQYF. The CDR3 region has the DNA TGCAGTGCTATGCCCCGGGACAGGGTGTACGAGCAGTACTTC.

The chain links TRBV27 to TRBJ1-1; D perhaps matches TRBD1 (5 bases). Germline CDR1 reads MNHEY; CDR2 reads SMNVEV (reference sequence). The CDR3 contains 15 residues. V lost 2 bases, J lost 6 bases, and 16 bases lay in between. CDR3 in DNA: TGTGCCAGCAGTTTACTAGGGAGAGGGGCACCTGAAGCTTTCTTT. Its protein product is CASSLLGRGAPEAFF.

The CDR3 DNA follows: TGTGCCAGCAGCTTAAGGACTAGCGGGGGGGCTACAGATACGCAGTATTTT. This translates into CASSLRTSGGATDTQYF. This chain joins TRBV5-6 and TRBJ2-3, with 15 nucleotides matching TRBD2. V lost 2 bases to trimming and J lost 3 bases; unmatched junction nucleotides: 4. CDR3 length: 17 amino acids. Germline V gene data show CDR1 as SGHDT and CDR2 as YYEEEE.

The rearrangement links TRBV10-3 to TRBJ1-1; D is unresolved. The CDR3 has 13 amino acids. Between the trimmed V and J ends, which lost 4 bases and 3 bases, there was a span of 9 bases. Germline lookup yields CDR1 ENHRY and CDR2 SYGVKD. CDR3 amino acids: CAISGREDTEAFF. In DNA form, the CDR3 reads TGTGCCATCAGTGGGAGGGAGGACACTGAAGCTTTCTTT.

In its sample, this clonotype was seen a few times. This chain connects TRBV20-1 to TRBJ2-3; 9 nucleotides line up with TRBD2. Looked up from germline, CDR1 is DFQATT and CDR2 is SNEGSKA (reference sequence). The CDR3 has 14 amino acids. V shed 6 bases, J shed 2 bases, and the junction held 6 bases outside the gene matches. CDR3 protein: CSARKRGDTDTQYF. The CDR3 DNA follows: TGCAGTGCGAGAAAGCGGGGGGACACAGATACGCAGTATTTT.

As DNA, the CDR3 is TGCAGTGCTAGCCCAGGCCAGCAAGAGACCCAGTACTTC. It specifies CSASPGQQETQYF. V is TRBV20-1 and J is TRBJ2-5; D gene ambiguous. The length of the CDR3 is 13 residues. The V gene's germline CDR1 is DFQATT and CDR2 SNEGSKA (reference sequence). Trimming stripped 3 bases from V and 2 bases from J, with 10 bases between.

This clonotype was recorded many times. The genes are TRBV9 and TRBJ2-5, with D unresolved. The CDR3 runs 13 residues. CDR1 SGDLS and CDR2 YYNGEE come from the germline V gene. V lost 0 bases and J 1 base, leaving 4 bases between the germline ends. CDR3: CASSVASQETQYF. As DNA, the CDR3 is TGTGCCAGCAGCGTAGCCAGCCAAGAGACCCAGTACTTC.